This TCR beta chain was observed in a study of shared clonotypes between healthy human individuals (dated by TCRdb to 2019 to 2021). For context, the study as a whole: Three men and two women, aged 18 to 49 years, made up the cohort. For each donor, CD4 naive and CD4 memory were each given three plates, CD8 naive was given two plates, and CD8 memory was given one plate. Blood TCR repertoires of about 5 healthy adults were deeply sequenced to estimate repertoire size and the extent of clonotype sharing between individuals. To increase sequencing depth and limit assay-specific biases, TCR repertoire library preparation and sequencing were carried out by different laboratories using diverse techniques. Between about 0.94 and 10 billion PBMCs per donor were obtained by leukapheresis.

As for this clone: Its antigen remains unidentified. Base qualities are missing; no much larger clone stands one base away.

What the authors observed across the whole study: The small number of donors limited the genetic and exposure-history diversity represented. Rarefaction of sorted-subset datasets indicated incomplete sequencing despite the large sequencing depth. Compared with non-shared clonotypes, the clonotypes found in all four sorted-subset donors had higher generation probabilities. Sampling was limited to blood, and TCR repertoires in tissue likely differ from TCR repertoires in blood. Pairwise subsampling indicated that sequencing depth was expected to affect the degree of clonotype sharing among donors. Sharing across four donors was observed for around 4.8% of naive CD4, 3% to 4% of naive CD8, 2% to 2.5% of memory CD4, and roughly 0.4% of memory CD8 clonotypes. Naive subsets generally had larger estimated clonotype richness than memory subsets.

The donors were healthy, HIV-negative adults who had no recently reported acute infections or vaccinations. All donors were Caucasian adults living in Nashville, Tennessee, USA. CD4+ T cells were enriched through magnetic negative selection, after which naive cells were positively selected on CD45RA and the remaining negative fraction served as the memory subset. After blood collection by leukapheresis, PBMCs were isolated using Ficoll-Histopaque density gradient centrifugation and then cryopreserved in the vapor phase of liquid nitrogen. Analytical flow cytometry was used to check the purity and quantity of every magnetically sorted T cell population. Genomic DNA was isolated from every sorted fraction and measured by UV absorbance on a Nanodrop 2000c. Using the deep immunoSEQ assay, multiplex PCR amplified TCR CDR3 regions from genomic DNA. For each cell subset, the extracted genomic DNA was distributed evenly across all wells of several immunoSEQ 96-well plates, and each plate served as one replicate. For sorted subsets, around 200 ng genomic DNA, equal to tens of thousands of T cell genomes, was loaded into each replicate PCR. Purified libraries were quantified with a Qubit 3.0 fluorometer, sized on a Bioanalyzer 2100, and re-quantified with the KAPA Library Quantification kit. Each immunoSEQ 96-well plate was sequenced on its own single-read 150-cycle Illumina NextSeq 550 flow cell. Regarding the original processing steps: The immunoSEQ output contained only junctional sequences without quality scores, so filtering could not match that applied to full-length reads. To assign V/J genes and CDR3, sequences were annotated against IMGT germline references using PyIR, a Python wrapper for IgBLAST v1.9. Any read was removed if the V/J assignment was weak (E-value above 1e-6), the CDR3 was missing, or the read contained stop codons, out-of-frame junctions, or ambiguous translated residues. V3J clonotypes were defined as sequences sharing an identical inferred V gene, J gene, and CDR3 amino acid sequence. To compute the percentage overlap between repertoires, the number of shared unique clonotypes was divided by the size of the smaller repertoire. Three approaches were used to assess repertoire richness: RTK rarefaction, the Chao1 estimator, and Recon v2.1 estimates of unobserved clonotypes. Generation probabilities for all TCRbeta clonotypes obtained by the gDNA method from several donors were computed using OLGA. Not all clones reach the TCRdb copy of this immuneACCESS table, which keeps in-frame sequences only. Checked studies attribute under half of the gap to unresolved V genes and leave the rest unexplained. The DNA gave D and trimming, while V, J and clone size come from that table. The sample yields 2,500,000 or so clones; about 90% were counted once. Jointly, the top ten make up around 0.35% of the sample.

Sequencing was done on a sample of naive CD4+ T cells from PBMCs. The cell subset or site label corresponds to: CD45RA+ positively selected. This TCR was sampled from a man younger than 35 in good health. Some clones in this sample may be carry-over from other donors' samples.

The DNA sequence reads TGTGCCAGCAGCTTGAGCCCGCCTGCATCTGGAAACACCATATATTTT. It is translated as CASSLSPPASGNTIYF. The chain is assembled from TRBV7-3 and TRBJ1-3, with the D gene not clear enough to name. Between the V and J ends, shortened by 3 bases and 1 base respectively, the junction contains 13 bases. The CDR3 contains 16 residues, cysteine and phenylalanine counted. Only the CDR3 portion is preserved as DNA: 48 bases, with reading frame beginning at the first base. From a lookup of the germline V gene, CDR1 and CDR2 are SGHTA and FQGTGA.